Listed below are T cell receptor beta chains from one sample, sequenced in a study of cytomegalovirus exposure and HLA in healthy donors. Produced via immunoSEQ multiplex PCR; TCRdb's table is partial and in-frame only. Among more than 90,000 clones, roughly 79% were seen once, and the ten largest hold 1.5% to 2.5%. Sequencing was done on a sample of PBMCs. The receptor set was obtained from a man aged 35-49 years in good health and CMV-seronegative. Each CDR3 is given with its conserved first and last residue. Fields, in order: J gene, V gene, CDR3 length, CDR3 protein.

J gene: TRBJ2-1; V gene: TRBV19; CDR3 length: 14; CDR3 protein: CASSRVAGGNEQFF
J gene: TRBJ1-1; V gene: TRBV6-5; CDR3 length: 16; CDR3 protein: CASSYGGQNMNTEAFF
J gene: TRBJ2-4; V gene: TRBV5-1; CDR3 length: 15; CDR3 protein: CASSSEAGYKNIQYF
J gene: TRBJ1-6; V gene: TRBV9; CDR3 length: 16; CDR3 protein: CASSPGQGIVGSPLHF
J gene: TRBJ2-1; V gene: TRBV5-1; CDR3 length: 18; CDR3 protein: CASSLGRSTGRDYMEQFF
J gene: TRBJ2-1; V gene: TRBV28; CDR3 length: 18; CDR3 protein: CASSPEPVVAGWADEQFF
J gene: TRBJ1-2; V gene: TRBV21-1; CDR3 length: 17; CDR3 protein: CASSKMPLRGGADGYTF
J gene: TRBJ1-2; V gene: TRBV21-1; CDR3 length: 15; CDR3 protein: CASSKEGGSDYGYTF
J gene: TRBJ2-3; V gene: TRBV19; CDR3 length: 15; CDR3 protein: CASSFSEAITDTQYF
J gene: TRBJ1-2; V gene: TRBV2; CDR3 length: 15; CDR3 protein: CASRPLQGWVSGYTF
J gene: TRBJ2-5; V gene: TRBV7-3; CDR3 length: 15; CDR3 protein: CASSPRRDYQETQYF